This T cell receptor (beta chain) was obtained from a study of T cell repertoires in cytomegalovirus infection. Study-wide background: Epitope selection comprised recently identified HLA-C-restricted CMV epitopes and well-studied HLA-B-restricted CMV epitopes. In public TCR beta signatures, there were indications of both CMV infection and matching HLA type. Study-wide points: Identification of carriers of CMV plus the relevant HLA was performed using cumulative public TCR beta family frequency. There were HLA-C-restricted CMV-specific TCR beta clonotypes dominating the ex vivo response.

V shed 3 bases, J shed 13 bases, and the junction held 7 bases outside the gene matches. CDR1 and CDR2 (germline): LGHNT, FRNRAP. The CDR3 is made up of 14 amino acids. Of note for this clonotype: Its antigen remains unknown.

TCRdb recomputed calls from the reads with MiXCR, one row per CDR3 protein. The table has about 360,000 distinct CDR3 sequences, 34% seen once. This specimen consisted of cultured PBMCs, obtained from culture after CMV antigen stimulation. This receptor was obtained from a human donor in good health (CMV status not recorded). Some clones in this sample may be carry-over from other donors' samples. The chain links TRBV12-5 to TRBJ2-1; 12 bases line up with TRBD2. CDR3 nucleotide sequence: TGTGCTAGTGGTTTATGGCTAGCGGGAGGGGATCAGTTCTTC. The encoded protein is CASGLWLAGGDQFF.